Listed here is a single T cell receptor beta chain. The antigen is unknown. The V gene's germline CDR1 is MNHEY and CDR2 SVGAGI. V was cut by 2 bases and J by 1 base, with 14 bases left in between. The CDR3 spans 16 residues. The record originates from a study of cytomegalovirus exposure and HLA in healthy donors. The PCR employed 60 Vbeta primers together with 13 Jbeta primers. Libraries were prepared by immunoSEQ multiplex PCR; TCRdb keeps only in-frame clonotypes and omits some of them. The table lists roughly 140,000 clones, over 70% of them singletons. Study conclusions and caveats: Later analysis associated a missense DCLRE1C variant with TCR beta V- and J-gene trimming. No immune exposure information besides CMV serostatus was available.

The J gene is TRBJ1-1, the V gene TRBV6-5; a possible D gene is TRBD1 (5 bases). The source is a woman in her 40s in good health and CMV-seropositive. Sample: PBMCs. CDR3 region: CASSYTGRRRNTEAFF. Here the CDR3 DNA reads TGTGCCAGCAGTTACACAGGTCGAAGGAGGAACACTGAAGCTTTCTTT.